The source of this T cell receptor beta chain is a study of yellow fever vaccine responses in identical twins (dated by TCRdb to about 2018). As for the study more broadly: In identical twins, the study followed T cell clones that responded to the vaccine with precision.

Receptor libraries were prepared by RT-PCR. The reads were generated on an Illumina HiSeq 2500. TCRdb reran the public reads through fastp at Q25 and MiXCR, keeping productive beta chains. Identical CDR3 proteins give one entry, which carries the most common genes and DNA. The sample has roughly 2,600 distinct CDR3 sequences on record, less than 85% of them singletons. The top ten constitute approximately 10% of the sample. This clonotype has only one observation. Its antigen remains undetermined. No quality values exist for individual bases; no much larger clone is one base distant. One read alone lends weak support. The germline V gene provides CDR1 MGHRA and CDR2 YSYEKL. The CDR3, from cysteine to phenylalanine, totals 13 residues. Here the CDR3 DNA is all that survives: 39 bases in frame from base 1. Cut back by 3 bases and 4 bases, the V and J ends lie 9 bases apart. The paper as a whole reports these results and caveats: According to the authors, the vaccine-induced T cell response in identical twins seemed to be partly convergent and partly specific to each individual.

Specimen: T cells from blood (PBMCs), unsorted or a sorted subset (not recorded which), collected before or after yellow fever vaccination (not recorded which). The TCR sequence derives from a female donor who received the yellow fever vaccine. The receptor chain draws on TRBV4-1 and TRBJ1-2, with no confidently assigned D gene. The CDR3 region: CASSHGPTYGYTF. The DNA reads as follows: TGCGCCAGCAGCCACGGCCCGACCTATGGCTACACCTTC.